The 10 T cell receptor beta chains presented below share a single source sample, sequenced in a study of cytomegalovirus exposure and HLA in healthy donors. 13 Jbeta primers and 60 Vbeta primers were used for the PCR. TCRdb's table, derived via immunoSEQ multiplex PCR, lists solely in-frame clones and lacks some. The data contain some 130,000 clones, around 78% of them singletons. The sequencing sample was made of PBMCs. The receptors stem from a female donor in good health and CMV-seropositive.

This clone was recorded a few times. This rearrangement joins TRBV6-5 to TRBJ2-5, with D perhaps matching TRBD2 (6 bases). CDR3 length: 16 amino acids. Trimming removed 0 bases from V and 4 bases from J, with 15 bases in between. Looked up from germline, CDR1 is MNHEY and CDR2 is SVGAGI. The CDR3 protein is CASSYSGGGVGETQYF. As DNA, the CDR3 is TGTGCCAGCAGTTACTCGGGGGGAGGCGTTGGAGAGACCCAGTACTTC.

The J gene is TRBJ1-4, the V gene TRBV4-1, with D perhaps matching TRBD1 (6 bases). Germline-derived CDR1 and CDR2 are MGHRA and YSYEKL. The CDR3 contains 15 residues. V was trimmed by 3 bases and J by 1 base, leaving 9 bases between them. The chain's CDR3 is CASSQLTGTNEKLFF. The CDR3 DNA reads TGCGCCAGCAGCCAGCTGACAGGAACTAATGAAAAACTGTTTTTT.

This clone was seen more than once but under ten times. The rearrangement links TRBV7-6 to TRBJ2-7; D not resolved. There are 14 residues in the CDR3. CDR1 and CDR2 (germline): SGHVS, FNYEAQ. V was cut by 2 bases and J by 0 bases, with 8 bases left in between. The CDR3 is CASSLIHGSYEQYF. CDR3 in DNA: TGTGCCAGCAGCTTAATTCACGGCTCCTACGAGCAGTACTTC.

The chain couples TRBV7-6 to TRBJ1-1; tentatively, D is TRBD1 (6 bases). V dropped 4 bases and J dropped 3 bases, with 15 bases sitting between them. The CDR3 is made up of 15 amino acids. Germline CDR1 is SGHVS and CDR2 is FNYEAQ. CDR3 sequence reads: CASSSLQGGDTEAFF. CDR3 nucleotide sequence: TGTGCCAGCAGCTCCCTACAGGGAGGGGACACTGAAGCTTTCTTT.

The J gene is TRBJ2-7, the V gene TRBV19; 7 nucleotides agree with TRBD1. The V and J ends lost 5 bases and 0 bases, in that order; junction bases with no gene match: 10. Germline V gene sequence: CDR1 LNHDA, CDR2 SQIVND (reference sequence). The CDR3 has 16 residues. The DNA of the CDR3 is TGTGCCAGTAGTCCAAGCCCGGACAGGAGCTCCTACGAGCAGTACTTC. It is translated as CASSPSPDRSSYEQYF.

The chain joins TRBV19 to TRBJ1-5; 7 bases agree with TRBD1. This CDR3 is built from 18 residues. After removal of 4 bases from V and 0 bases from J, the junction contained 12 bases not matched to a gene. Germline CDR1 reads LNHDA; CDR2 reads SQIVND (reference sequence). The CDR3 loop reads CASSTYPRTGHSNQPQHF. The DNA of the CDR3 is TGTGCCAGTAGTACCTATCCGCGGACAGGCCATAGCAATCAGCCCCAGCATTTT.

CDR3 amino acids: CASSPRPSSYNEQFF. The CDR3, as DNA: TGTGCCAGCAGCCCCCGACCTAGCTCCTACAATGAGCAGTTCTTC. The chain couples TRBV7-3 to TRBJ2-1, with no clear D. The ends were cut back, 5 bases at V and 0 bases at J, with 11 bases in the middle. This CDR3 spans 15 amino acids. The V gene's germline CDR1 is SGHTA and CDR2 FQGTGA.

The chain has TRBV7-9 and TRBJ2-2; weak D call: TRBD2 (6 bases). The CDR3 extends over 14 amino acids. Germline V gene sequence: CDR1 SEHNR, CDR2 FQNEAQ (reference sequence). V lost 5 bases to trimming and J lost 7 bases, with 14 bases between them. CDR3 region: CASSHDGGVGELFF. The CDR3 coding sequence is TGTGCCAGCAGCCACGATGGAGGGGTCGGGGAGCTGTTTTTT.

The J gene is TRBJ1-4, the V gene TRBV30; D might be TRBD1 (6 bases). Germline V gene sequence: CDR1 GTSNPN, CDR2 SVGIG (reference sequence). Trimming left V 4 bases short and J 8 bases short, with 11 bases between. The CDR3 is 12 amino acids. The CDR3, as DNA: TGTGCCTGGAACACAGGGAACGAAAAACTGTTTTTT. Its translation is CAWNTGNEKLFF.

The chain combines TRBV4-2 with TRBJ2-3; 8 bases line up with TRBD2. The CDR3 runs to 17 residues. CDR1 and CDR2 from the germline V gene are LGHNA and YNFKEQ. With V trimmed by 0 bases and J by 0 bases, 5 bases remained unmatched. For the CDR3, the DNA is TGTGCCAGCAGCCAAGATCCGGGGGGGGCTAGCACAGATACGCAGTATTTT. This encodes CASSQDPGGASTDTQYF.